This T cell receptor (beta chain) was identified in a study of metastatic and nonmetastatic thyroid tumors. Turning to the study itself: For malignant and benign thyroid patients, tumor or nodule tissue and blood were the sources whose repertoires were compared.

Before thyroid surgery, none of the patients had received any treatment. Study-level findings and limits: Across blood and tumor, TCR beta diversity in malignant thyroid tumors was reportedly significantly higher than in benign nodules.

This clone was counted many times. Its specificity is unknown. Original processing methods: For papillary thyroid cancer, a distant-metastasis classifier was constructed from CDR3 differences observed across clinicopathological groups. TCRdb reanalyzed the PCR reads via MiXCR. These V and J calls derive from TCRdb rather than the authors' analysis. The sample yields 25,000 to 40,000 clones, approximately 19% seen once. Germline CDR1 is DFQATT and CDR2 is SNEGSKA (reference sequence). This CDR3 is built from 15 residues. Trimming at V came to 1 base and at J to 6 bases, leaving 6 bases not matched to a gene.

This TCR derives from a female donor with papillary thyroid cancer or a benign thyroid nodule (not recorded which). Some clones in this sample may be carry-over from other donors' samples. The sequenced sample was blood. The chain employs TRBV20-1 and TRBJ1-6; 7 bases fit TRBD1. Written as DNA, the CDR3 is TGCAGTGCTAGAGCCAACCGGGACAGTAATTCACCCCTCCACTTT. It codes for CSARANRDSNSPLHF.